The 10 T cell receptor beta chains given below trace back to one sample, sequenced in a study of blood T cell repertoires in COVID-19. This table comes from immunoSEQ multiplex PCR, and its TCRdb copy is limited to in-frame clones, with some not included. This sample has fewer than 85,000 clones; around 80% occur once, and the top ten carry 15% to 20%. Sequenced: peripheral blood. The receptors originated from an older woman with acute or convalescent COVID-19.

This clone was found a few times. The V gene is TRBV27, the J gene TRBJ1-2; no reliable D call. CDR3 length: 13 amino acids. The germline gives CDR1 MNHEY, CDR2 SMNVEV (reference sequence). V was cut by 6 bases and J by 0 bases, with 8 bases left in between. The CDR3 sequence: CASRRTANYGYTF. The CDR3 DNA reads as TGTGCCAGCAGACGGACTGCTAACTATGGCTACACCTTC.

This clone has only one observation. The gene calls are TRBV3-1 (or the pseudogene TRBV3-2) and TRBJ2-7; possible D gene TRBD1, 6 bases. Trimming left V 0 bases short and J 2 bases short, with 11 bases between. Looked up from germline, CDR1 is LGHDT and CDR2 is YNNKEL (reference sequence). This CDR3 spans 15 amino acids. In DNA, the CDR3 is TGTGCCAGCAGCCAAGATAAGACAGGAGCCTACGAGCAGTACGTC. Amino acids: CASSQDKTGAYEQYV.

The chain has TRBV2 and TRBJ1-5; a possible D gene is TRBD1 (5 bases). V lost 2 bases and J 1 base, leaving 6 bases between the germline ends. The CDR3 totals 14 residues. CDR1 is SNHLY, CDR2 FYNNEI, per germline. The CDR3 DNA follows: TGTGCCAGCAGTGAACAGGGAAGCAATCAGCCCCAGCATTTT. Translation: CASSEQGSNQPQHF.

This clone was detected a few times. This chain uses TRBV4-3 with TRBJ1-1, with D perhaps TRBD1 (6 bases). This CDR3 has 14 residues. Per germline, CDR1 LGHNA and CDR2 YSLEER. Trimming left V 4 bases short and J 1 base short, with 10 bases between. CDR3 sequence reads: CASSPPDRNTEAFF. The CDR3 DNA is TGCGCCAGCAGCCCGCCGGACAGGAACACTGAAGCTTTCTTT.

The genes are TRBV5-4 and TRBJ2-5; the match to TRBD1 covers 12 bases. CDR1 SGHNT and CDR2 YYREEE come from the germline V gene (reference sequence). The V segment lost 4 bases and the J segment 2 bases; nucleotides outside the gene matches: 6. This CDR3 is built from 16 residues. DNA for the CDR3: TGTGCCAGCAGCCGCCGGGACAGGGGGCTGCAAGAGACCCAGTACTTC. It is translated as CASSRRDRGLQETQYF.

A few counts support this clone. V is TRBV9 and J is TRBJ1-6, with a tentative D call TRBD1 (5 bases). Trimming took off 3 bases at V and 5 bases at J, with 12 bases between the two ends. CDR1 and CDR2 from the germline V gene are SGDLS and YYNGEE. The CDR3 contains 15 residues. DNA of the CDR3: TGTGCCAGCAGCGGGGGGGACCCAAATAATTCACCCCTCCACTTT. This gives the protein CASSGGDPNNSPLHF. Filled out from reference TRBV9 and TRBJ1-6, the complete variable domain reads DSGVTQTPKHLITATGQRVTLRCSPRSGDLSVYWYQQSLDQGLQFLIQYYNGEERAKGNILERFSAQQFPDLHSELNLSSLELGDSALYFCASSGGDPNNSPLHFGNGTRLTVT.

The V gene is TRBV9, the J gene TRBJ2-1; TRBD2 matches 15 bases. In germline, CDR1 is SGDLS, CDR2 YYNGEE. The length of the CDR3 is 16 residues. The V gene end was trimmed by 3 bases and the J gene end by 9 bases; junction bases not matched to a gene: 7. CDR3 loop: CASSGTSGGALSEQFF. CDR3 coding DNA: TGTGCCAGCAGCGGGACTAGCGGGGGGGCTTTAAGTGAGCAGTTCTTC.

This chain joins TRBV29-1 and TRBJ2-1, with TRBD1 identical over 12 bases. Germline CDR1 is SQVTM and CDR2 is ANQGSEA. V shed 3 bases and J 7 bases; nucleotides not matched to a gene: 4. The CDR3 totals 14 residues. CDR3: CSVEGQGAQNEQFF. The CDR3 DNA is TGCAGCGTTGAGGGACAGGGGGCGCAGAATGAGCAGTTCTTC.

The chain links TRBV6-5 to TRBJ2-7, with D maybe TRBD1 (5 bases). V lost 2 bases, J lost 3 bases, and 8 bases lay in between. Germline CDR1 is MNHEY and CDR2 is SVGAGI. The CDR3 length is 13 residues. In DNA form, the CDR3 reads TGTGCCAGCAGTTACGGACAATTCTACGAGCAGTACGTC. Translation gives CASSYGQFYEQYV.

The table lists this clone with a count of one. The rearrangement joins TRBV30 to TRBJ1-1; no firm D call. Trimming left V 3 bases short and J 3 bases short, with 11 bases between. There are 13 residues in the CDR3. The V gene's germline CDR1 is GTSNPN and CDR2 SVGIG (reference sequence). DNA for the CDR3: TGTGCCTGGAGGGTGTCAGCGGACACTGAAGCTTTCTTT. Translated: CAWRVSADTEAFF.